The source of this T cell receptor beta chain is a study of long-term antiretroviral therapy in people with HIV. Sequencing relied on immunoSEQ assay v3.0, run at survey level. The sequencing target was about 35,000-55,000 T-cell genomes per sample. The table came from immunoSEQ multiplex PCR; TCRdb's copy has only in-frame clones and leaves some out. This sample yields approximately 19,000 clones, of which less than 85% are seen a single time; 14% belongs to the top ten. 1-10 million cryopreserved PBMC were held in samples before DNA extraction. Germline CDR1 and CDR2: SGHTS and YDEGEE. The CDR3 totals 13 residues. Trimming shortened V by 5 bases and J by 8 bases, and 16 bases separated the two germline ends.

The material sequenced was unsorted PBMCs, taken 0.5 years before starting antiretroviral therapy. This TCR was sampled from a woman in her 50s with HIV. This rearrangement joins TRBV5-8 to TRBJ1-2, with no clear D. The CDR3 loop is CASRRAWEEGYTF. The CDR3 region has the DNA TGTGCCAGCAGGCGCGCCTGGGAAGAAGGCTACACCTTC.